This TCR beta chain derives from a study of T-cell reconstitution after alpha-beta-depleted transplantation in children. The library targeted TCRbeta and was prepared with unique molecular identifiers. TCRdb independently ran MiXCR on the PCR reads; one entry per CDR3 protein. The sample lists 350,000 to 450,000 distinct CDR3 sequences, just over 20% occurring once. This receptor was obtained from a human donor who donated a stem cell graft to a child with acute myeloid leukemia. The sequences come from PBMCs from the stem cell graft donor, collected from the stem cell graft.

The CDR3 DNA is TGCGCCAGCCGCAGCCCTAAAGGGCCCCAGCATTTT. It specifies CASRSPKGPQHF. V is TRBV4-1 and J is TRBJ1-5; D remains ambiguous. Germline V CDR1 and CDR2: MGHRA, YSYEKL. V lost 8 bases, J lost 9 bases, and 14 bases lay in between. The length of the CDR3 is 12 residues.